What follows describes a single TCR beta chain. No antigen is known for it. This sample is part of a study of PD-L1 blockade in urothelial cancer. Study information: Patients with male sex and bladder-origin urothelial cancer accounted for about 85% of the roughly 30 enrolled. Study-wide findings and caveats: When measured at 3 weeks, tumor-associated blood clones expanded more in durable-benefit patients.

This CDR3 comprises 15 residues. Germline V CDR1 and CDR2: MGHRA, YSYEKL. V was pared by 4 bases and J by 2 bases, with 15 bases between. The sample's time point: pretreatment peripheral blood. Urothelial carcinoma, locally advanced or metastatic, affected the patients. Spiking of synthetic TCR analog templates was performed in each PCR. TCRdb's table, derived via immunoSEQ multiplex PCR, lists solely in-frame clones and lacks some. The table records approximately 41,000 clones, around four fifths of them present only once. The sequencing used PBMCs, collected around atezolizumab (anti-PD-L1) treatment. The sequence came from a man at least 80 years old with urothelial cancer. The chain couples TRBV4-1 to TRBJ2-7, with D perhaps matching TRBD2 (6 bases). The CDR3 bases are TGCGCCAGCAGCCGCCAGGCAGGCGGGACCTACGAGCAGTACTTC. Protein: CASSRQAGGTYEQYF.